The rows below give T cell receptor beta chains drawn from one sample of a study of neurological immune-mediated disorders. TCRdb analysed the 5' RACE reads with MiXCR anew, one entry per CDR3 protein. Of under 130,000 distinct CDR3 sequences in the sample, roughly a tenth were seen once. The material sequenced was PBMCs. The receptors stem from a female donor with HTLV-1-associated myelopathy (HAM/TSP). Both conserved end residues are part of each CDR3. A D gene is named only where the DNA matches it firmly. Clone sizes are given selectively: once, few, many, or a class where the clone is expanded.

TRBJ2-1,TRBV5-1,few,TRBD2,TGCGCCAGCAGCTTGGAGGGACTAGCGGGCACGTACTACAATGAGCAGTTCTTC,CASSLEGLAGTYYNEQFF
TRBJ2-3,TRBV20-1,many,TRBD2,TGCAGGAGTTCCCGACTAGCGGGGGCCAACACAGATACGCAGTATTTT,CRSSRLAGANTDTQYF
TRBJ2-3,TRBV2,NA,NA,TGTGCCATCTTATTAGCAGATACGCAGTATTTT,CAILLADTQYF
TRBJ2-2,TRBV6-6,many,NA,TGTGCCAGCAGCCACCGGGACTTATACACCGGGGAGCTGTTTTTT,CASSHRDLYTGELFF
TRBJ2-5,TRBV7-2,many,NA,TGTGCCAGCAGCTTAGCGGTACGAAAGTACTTC,CASSLAVRKYF
TRBJ1-1,TRBV7-8,many,NA,TGTGCCAGCAGCTTAGAGCTCCTGAACACTGAAGCTTTCTTT,CASSLELLNTEAFF
TRBJ2-1,TRBV20-1,few,NA,TGCAGTGGTTCCCCCACCACCAGTTTTGAGCAGTTCTTC,CSGSPTTSFEQFF
TRBJ1-2,TRBV3-1,many,TRBD1,TGTGCCAGCAGCCGGAACAGGGGGAGCGGTGGCTACACCTTC,CASSRNRGSGGYTF
TRBJ2-3,TRBV10-3,NA,NA,TGTGCCATCAGTGGCAGGGGGGGCACAGATACGCAGTATTTT,CAISGRGGTDTQYF
TRBJ2-5,TRBV10-3,many,TRBD2,TGTGCCATCAGTGGAGGGGCTAGCGGTGCGGAGACCCAGTACTTC,CAISGGASGAETQYF
TRBJ2-7,TRBV5-1,many,TRBD2,TGCGCCAGCAGCCCCGGACTAGCGGGACCTTACGAGCAGTACTTC,CASSPGLAGPYEQYF
TRBJ2-3,TRBV7-9,NA,NA,TGTGCCAGCAGCCCCCGGACTACAGGGGATACGCAGTATTTT,CASSPRTTGDTQYF
TRBJ2-7,TRBV12-3/TRBV12-4,NA,TRBD2,TGTGCCAGCAGTTTCCAGCGGGGGAGGGGGGACTACGAGCAGTACTTC,CASSFQRGRGDYEQYF
TRBJ2-1,TRBV15,many,NA,TGTGCTACCAGCAGAGATTATGCGACTTTATACAATGAGCAGTTCTTC,CATSRDYATLYNEQFF
TRBJ1-1,TRBV5-1,many,TRBD1,TGCGCCAGCAGCTCCGGACAGGCCTTTACTGAAGCTTTCTTT,CASSSGQAFTEAFF
TRBJ2-1,TRBV5-1,many,NA,TGCGCCAGCAGCTTGGATGAACTAGCTAGGGGTAATGAGCAGTTCTTC,CASSLDELARGNEQFF
TRBJ2-2,TRBV5-1,many,NA,TGCGCCAGCAGCTTGCCGGGGAGAGGTACCGGGGAGCTGTTTTTT,CASSLPGRGTGELFF
TRBJ1-3,TRBV4-2,many,TRBD1,TGTGCCAGCAGCCAACAGGACAGGGACGGAAACACCATATATTTT,CASSQQDRDGNTIYF
TRBJ2-3,TRBV5-1,many,NA,TGCGCCAGCAGCTTGAGGACAGATACGCAGTATTTT,CASSLRTDTQYF
TRBJ2-7,TRBV20-1,many,NA,TGCAGTGCTAGACTCATTTCGAGGGGGTTCTCCTACGAGCAGTACTTC,CSARLISRGFSYEQYF
TRBJ2-5,TRBV20-1,many,NA,TGCAGTGCTAGAGCCGGAGCACGTACACCGGAGACCCAGTACTTC,CSARAGARTPETQYF
TRBJ1-5,TRBV20-1,many,NA,TGCAGTGCTAGAGATTCGGCCCACAGCAATCAGCCCCAGCATTTT,CSARDSAHSNQPQHF
TRBJ1-1,TRBV12-3/TRBV12-4,few,NA,TGTGCCAGCAGTCTAGTGAACACTGAAGCTTTCTTT,CASSLVNTEAFF
TRBJ2-3,TRBV10-1,many,NA,TGCGCCAGCAGTGAGGGACAACATGGCACAGATACGCAGTATTTT,CASSEGQHGTDTQYF
TRBJ2-5,TRBV6-6,many,NA,TGTGCCAGCATGAATAGGGGGATGGAGACCCAGTACTTC,CASMNRGMETQYF
TRBJ2-5,TRBV20-1,many,TRBD2,TGCAGTGCTGTAGGGACTAACTCTCAAGAGACCCAGTACTTC,CSAVGTNSQETQYF
TRBJ2-7,TRBV29-1,many,NA,TGCAGCGTTGAAGAAGCAGGGAGCTCCTACGAGCAGTACTTC,CSVEEAGSSYEQYF
TRBJ2-6,TRBV19,many,NA,TGTGCCAGTAGTCGAAGGTATGGGGCCAACGTCCTGACTTTC,CASSRRYGANVLTF
TRBJ1-6,TRBV7-9,many,TRBD1,TGTGCCAGCAGCTGGGACAGCTCACCCCTCCACTTT,CASSWDSSPLHF
TRBJ2-3,TRBV7-2,many,NA,TGTGCCAGCGGGGGGGCCGCAGATACGCAGTATTTT,CASGGAADTQYF
TRBJ2-4,TRBV28,many,TRBD1,TGTGCCAGCAGTCCCCCGGGACAGGGAAACATTCAGTACTTC,CASSPPGQGNIQYF
TRBJ1-1,TRBV12-3/TRBV12-4,many,TRBD1,TGTGCCAGCAGTCTCCCGACAGGGGACAACACTGAAGCTTTCTTT,CASSLPTGDNTEAFF
TRBJ2-1,TRBV5-1,many,NA,TGCGCCAGCAGCTTGGAAACTGGCCAGCAGTTCTTC,CASSLETGQQFF
TRBJ2-3,TRBV20-1,few,TRBD2,TGCAGGGGTGCTTTGGGGGGGAACACAGATACGCAGTATTTT,CRGALGGNTDTQYF
TRBJ1-2,TRBV5-1,NA,NA,TGCGCCAGCAGCACCCCCGGGGCCGTCGTACCAATCTGGTATGGCTACACCTTC,CASSTPGAVVPIWYGYTF
TRBJ2-6,TRBV5-1,many,NA,TGCGCCAGCAGCATTTCCAACTCTGGGGCCAACGTCCTGACTTTC,CASSISNSGANVLTF
TRBJ1-5,TRBV7-9,many,NA,TGTGCCAGCAGCTTCGCTATAGGGGACGGTAATCAGCCCCAGCATTTT,CASSFAIGDGNQPQHF
TRBJ2-3,TRBV5-1,many,NA,TGCGCCAGCAGCCCCAGTGGGATTACGGTCTATACGCAGTATTTT,CASSPSGITVYTQYF
TRBJ2-3,TRBV6-5,many,TRBD1,TGTGCCAGCAGTTACTTCCGGAAAACCGGGACAGGGTACTTATCGACGCAGTATTTT,CASSYFRKTGTGYLSTQYF
TRBJ2-2,TRBV27,few,TRBD1,TGTGCCAGCAGTATCCGACAGGGGCGCGACACCGGGGAGCTGTTTTTT,CASSIRQGRDTGELFF
TRBJ2-4,TRBV12-3/TRBV12-4,many,TRBD2,TGTGCCAGCAGATCCTCGCTAGCGGGGGGACTAGCCAAAAACATTCAGTACTTC,CASRSSLAGGLAKNIQYF
TRBJ1-5,TRBV6-5,NA,TRBD1,TGTGCCAGCAGAACAGGGGGCCGGAATCAGCCCCAGCATTTT,CASRTGGRNQPQHF